This entry lists 9 T cell receptor beta chains sequenced from one sample in a study of CD8+ T cells in alopecia areata (dated by TCRdb to 2016 to 2018). The sample's time point, from its label and the paper: more than three weeks on oral tofacitinib. In the paper's terms, the treatment or condition label means: oral pan-JAK inhibitor, 5-10 mg twice daily. Receptors were amplified or captured by the immunoSEQ multiplex PCR assay. RNA was extracted from all samples and reverse transcribed into cDNA as template for TCR sequencing. TCRdb stores this immuneACCESS table with in-frame sequences only. Part of the clones is absent; in the studies checked, under half of the shortfall reflects unresolved V genes, and no reason is known for the rest. The table for this sample lists 100,000 to 150,000 clones; around 58% of them were counted only once. Roughly 30% of the sample belongs to the ten largest clones.

The specimen comprised CD8+ T cells sorted from blood, sampled at week 4, from a patient treated with tofacitinib. These receptor sequences come from a human donor with alopecia areata.

V usage is TRBV18 and J usage is TRBJ2-7; D may be TRBD1 (5 bases). The V end lost 2 bases, the J end lost 3 bases, and 14 bases lay between the germline ends. The germline V gene has CDR1 KGHSH and CDR2 LQKENI. The CDR3 covers 15 residues. CDR3 nucleotides: TGTGCCAGCTCACCAGAGCACCAGGGTATCTACGAGCAGTACTTC. It specifies CASSPEHQGIYEQYF.

The chain combines TRBV15 with TRBJ2-3; TRBD2 matches at 9 bases. V shed 3 bases, J shed 3 bases, and the junction held 4 bases outside the gene matches. The CDR3 length is 15 residues. Germline CDR1 LNHNV, CDR2 YYDKDF (reference sequence). This CDR3 is CATSRRGGLTDTQYF. The CDR3 coding sequence is TGTGCCACCAGCAGGCGGGGGGGCCTGACAGATACGCAGTATTTT.

This clone was observed a handful of times. The V gene is TRBV29-1, the J gene TRBJ2-7; D remains unclear. Germline V gene data show CDR1 as SQVTM and CDR2 as ANQGSEA. This CDR3 has 13 amino acids. Between the trimmed V and J ends, which lost 0 bases and 2 bases, there was a span of 8 bases. This CDR3 is CSVEDTRTYEQYF. The CDR3 coding sequence is TGCAGCGTTGAAGATACAAGGACCTACGAGCAGTACTTC.

This chain joins TRBV29-1 and TRBJ1-2; 8 positions match TRBD1. Germline trimming cut 6 bases from V and 8 bases from J; bases unmatched to any gene: 11. Germline V gene data show CDR1 as SQVTM and CDR2 as ANQGSEA. This CDR3 spans 13 amino acids. CDR3 amino acids: CSVEDRARGGYTF. The CDR3 DNA reads as TGCAGCGTAGAGGACAGGGCACGCGGGGGCTACACCTTC.

The chain's CDR3 is CASSQDQGGTQYF. The CDR3 DNA reads TGCGCCAGCAGCCAAGATCAGGGGGGGACCCAGTACTTC. The rearrangement uses TRBV4-3 and TRBJ2-5, with D maybe TRBD1 (7 bases). The V end lost 0 bases, the J end lost 7 bases, and 9 bases lay between the germline ends. Germline V gene sequence: CDR1 LGHNA, CDR2 YSLEER. The CDR3 length is 13 residues.

This clone was counted between two and nine times. The CDR3 region is CASSYYTTNTEAFF. The CDR3, as DNA: TGTGCCAGCAGTTACTATACAACGAACACTGAAGCTTTCTTT. The rearrangement joins TRBV6-5 to TRBJ1-1; D gene ambiguous. CDR1 is MNHEY and CDR2 is SVGAGI in the germline V gene. V lost 1 base, J lost 1 base, and 7 bases lay in between. The CDR3 loop spans 14 amino acids.

This chain links TRBV9 with TRBJ1-2; D is ambiguous. The ends were cut back, 4 bases at V and 3 bases at J, with 19 bases in the middle. CDR3 length: 16 amino acids. Germline CDR1 SGDLS, CDR2 YYNGEE. CDR3 DNA sequence: TGTGCCAGCAGCCTTAATCCTGGGGAAGATTACTATGGCTACACCTTC. Residues: CASSLNPGEDYYGYTF.

The CDR3: CASSGGTASPLHF. As DNA, the CDR3 is TGTGCCAGCAGTGGAGGGACAGCTTCTCCCCTCCACTTT. The chain couples TRBV25-1 to TRBJ1-6, with 7 nucleotides matching TRBD1. Per the germline V gene, CDR1 is MGHDK and CDR2 is SYGVNS. The V segment lost 4 bases and the J segment 13 bases; nucleotides outside the gene matches: 7. This CDR3 spans 13 amino acids.

The J gene is TRBJ2-5, the V gene TRBV27; D is possibly TRBD2 (6 bases). Germline CDR1 is MNHEY and CDR2 is SMNVEV (reference sequence). V was pared by 6 bases and J by 5 bases, with 16 bases between. The CDR3 has 14 residues. For the CDR3, the DNA is TGTGCCAGCAGGACTCTGGGGGGACGGGAGACCCAGTACTTC. Translation gives CASRTLGGRETQYF.